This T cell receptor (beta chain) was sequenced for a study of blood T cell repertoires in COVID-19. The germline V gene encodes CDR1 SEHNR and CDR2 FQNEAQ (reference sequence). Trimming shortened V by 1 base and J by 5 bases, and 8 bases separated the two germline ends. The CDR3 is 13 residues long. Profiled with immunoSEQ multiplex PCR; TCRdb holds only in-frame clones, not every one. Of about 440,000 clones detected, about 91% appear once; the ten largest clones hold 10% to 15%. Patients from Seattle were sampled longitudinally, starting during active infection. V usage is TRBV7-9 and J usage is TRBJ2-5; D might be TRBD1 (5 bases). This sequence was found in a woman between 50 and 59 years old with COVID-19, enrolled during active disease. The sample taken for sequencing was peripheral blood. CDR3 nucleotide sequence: TGTGCCAGCAGCTTAGGGGCAGGGGAGACCCAGTACTTC. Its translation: CASSLGAGETQYF.